This passage covers 8 T cell receptor beta chains from one sample sequenced in a study of regulatory T cells in long-lasting Graves disease. Documented time point: newly diagnosed GD, antithyroid drugs for less than 3 months. The TCR library was made from RNA extracted from PBMCs. With iRepertoire HTBI primers and Arm-PCR of CDR3 regions, TCR beta libraries were built. TCRdb itself ran the multiplex PCR reads through MiXCR, one entry per CDR3 protein. The top ten hold roughly 10% of the sample, which has under 250,000 distinct CDR3 sequences, around 19% seen once. These same data were also listed under a study on T cells in Graves' hyperthyroidism and ophthalmopathy.

Material: peripheral blood mononuclear cells (PBMCs), obtained at new diagnosis, from a patient treated with antithyroid drugs. The origin of the receptors is a woman in her twenties or thirties with Graves disease.

This clonotype was counted at least ten times. The chain couples TRBV5-5 to TRBJ1-4, with unresolved D. Trimming removed 4 bases at V and 7 bases at J, with 14 bases between. CDR3 length: 14 residues. Germline V gene lookup returns CDR1 SGHKS and CDR2 YYEKEE (reference sequence). For the CDR3, the DNA is TGTGCCAGCAGCGCACCTCGCGGATTTGAAAAACTGTTTTTT. Its protein product is CASSAPRGFEKLFF.

The rearrangement links TRBV2 to TRBJ1-1; D is uncertain. The germline V gene encodes CDR1 SNHLY and CDR2 FYNNEI. Deletions cut 4 bases from V and 2 bases from J, with 8 bases between. The CDR3 totals 13 residues. CDR3: CASSGSLNTEAFF. Written as DNA, the CDR3 is TGTGCCAGCAGTGGCTCTCTAAACACTGAAGCTTTCTTT. The full variable domain, with the rest looked up from reference TRBV2 and TRBJ1-1, is EPEVTQTPSHQVTQMGQEVILRCVPISNHLYFYWYRQILGQKVEFLVSFYNNEISEKSEIFDDQFSVERPDGSNFTLKIRSTKLEDSAMYFCASSGSLNTEAFFGQGTRLTVV.

A remark on this clonotype: It may be a read error: a sequence one base away is much more abundant. This rearrangement joins TRBV5-5 to TRBJ1-1, with a weak D call TRBD1 (6 bases). CDR1 and CDR2 from the germline V gene are SGHKS and YYEKEE (reference sequence). The CDR3 sequence is 13 residues long. CDR3 DNA sequence: TGTGCCGGCAGCTTGTGGGGGGGGCGCGAAGCTTTCTTT. Translating gives CAGSLWGGREAFF. Using reference TRBV5-5 and TRBJ1-1 for the parts outside the CDR3, the full variable domain is DAGVTQSPTHLIKTRGQQVTLRCSPISGHKSVSWYQQVLGQGPQFIFQYYEKEERGRGNFPDRFSARQFPNYSSELNVNALLLGDSALYLCAGSLWGGREAFFGQGTRLTVV.

This clonotype was recorded many times. The chain uses TRBV6-2 or TRBV6-3 and TRBJ2-7; weak D call: TRBD2 (6 bases). The CDR3 consists of 15 residues. The V gene lost 2 bases and the J gene lost 1 base, with 12 bases spanning the gap. Germline-derived CDR1 and CDR2 are MNHEY and SVGEGT. CDR3 loop: CASSYRGSSSYEQYF. CDR3 nucleotides: TGTGCCAGCAGTTACCGGGGGTCTAGTTCCTACGAGCAGTACTTC.

This clonotype was found many times. V and J are TRBV20-1 and TRBJ2-6; TRBD1 is a possible D gene (6 bases). The CDR3 loop spans 16 amino acids. The germline V gene encodes CDR1 DFQATT and CDR2 SNEGSKA (reference sequence). V was cut by 2 bases and J by 1 base, with 12 bases left in between. The CDR3 reads CSARTGKGSGANVLTF. The CDR3 bases are TGCAGTGCTAGAACAGGGAAAGGATCTGGGGCCAACGTCCTGACTTTC.

This clonotype has ten or more counts. The gene calls are TRBV28 and TRBJ2-2; 8 bases line up with TRBD2. CDR1 and CDR2 from the germline V gene are MDHEN and SYDVKM. With V trimmed by 6 bases and J by 0 bases, 9 bases remained unmatched. This CDR3 has 17 residues. CDR3 DNA sequence: TGTGCCAGCAGAGGGTTACTAGCGGAGCCGAACACCGGGGAGCTGTTTTTT. It encodes CASRGLLAEPNTGELFF. Filled out from reference TRBV28 and TRBJ2-2, the complete variable domain reads DVKVTQSSRYLVKRTGEKVFLECVQDMDHENMFWYRQDPGLGLRLIYFSYDVKMKEKGDIPEGYSVSREKKERFSLILESASTNQTSMYLCASRGLLAEPNTGELFFGEGSRLTVL.

In this sample, this clonotype turned up a few times. The chain carries TRBV6-2 or TRBV6-3 and TRBJ2-1; 8 bases fit TRBD2. Germline CDR1 reads MNHEY; CDR2 reads SVGEGT. The CDR3 length is 15 residues. With 7 bases clipped from V and 6 bases from J, the junction kept 11 bases outside the gene matches. CDR3 coding DNA: TGTGCCAGCACCCTTGGACTAGCAACTACCAATGAGCAGTTCTTC. This codes for CASTLGLATTNEQFF.

This clonotype has a count of ten or more. This may stem from a read error, because a much larger clone lies one nucleotide away. The rearrangement uses TRBV2 and TRBJ1-1; TRBD1 might be the D (6 bases). CDR1 SNHLY and CDR2 FYNNEI come from the germline V gene. The CDR3 is 15 amino acids. The CDR3 sequence is CASSSTPSGDTGAFF. Written as DNA, the CDR3 is TGTGCCAGCAGTTCGACACCATCGGGGGACACTGGAGCTTTCTTT.